The 19 T cell receptor beta chains presented below share a single source sample, sequenced in a study of human T cells and chemical hapten exposure. TCRdb itself ran the RACE reads through MiXCR, one entry per CDR3 protein. The table shows roughly 380,000 distinct CDR3 sequences, with roughly 6% occurring only once. Stated time point: patch test 2, 6 weeks after DPC sensitization. As for treatment: therapeutic diphenylcyclopropenone sensitization with weekly scalp DPC. The sequences come from whole blood, collected in connection with sensitization to the hapten diphenylcyclopropenone (DPC). The receptors shown here come from a woman in her late teens or twenties with alopecia areata. Some clones in this sample may be carry-over from other donors' samples.

This clonotype has ten or more counts. This chain uses TRBV11-2 with TRBJ1-2; TRBD1 matches at 10 bases. After removal of 7 bases from V and 7 bases from J, the junction contained 12 bases not matched to a gene. Germline V lookup: CDR1 SGHAT, CDR2 FQNNGV. This CDR3 region has 15 residues. CDR3 region: CASNRLRQGATGYTF. CDR3 nucleotide sequence: TGTGCCAGCAACCGTCTAAGACAGGGGGCGACTGGCTACACCTTC.

In nucleotides, the CDR3 is TGTGCCAGCAGCCTGACCGAGCAGTACTTC. As protein: CASSLTEQYF. This chain connects TRBV2 to TRBJ2-7, with D uncertain. V lost 6 bases and J 6 bases, leaving 6 bases between the germline ends. Germline CDR1 reads SNHLY; CDR2 reads FYNNEI. The CDR3 is 10 amino acids.

In this sample, this clonotype turned up many times. The V gene is TRBV6-6, the J gene TRBJ2-1; 11 bases agree with TRBD2. Germline-derived CDR1 and CDR2 are MNHNY and SVGAGI (reference sequence). J gave up 14 bases and V 6 bases, and 12 bases lay outside the gene matches. The CDR3 covers 14 residues. The CDR3 is CASSHEVAGGREFF. The CDR3 DNA reads TGTGCCAGCAGCCACGAAGTAGCGGGGGGGCGGGAGTTCTTC.

Many counts were recorded for this clonotype. This sequence joins TRBV12-3 or TRBV12-4 and TRBJ1-1; D gene ambiguous. Deletions cut 2 bases from V and 4 bases from J, with 8 bases between. The CDR3 length is 13 residues. The CDR3, as DNA: TGTGCCAGCAGTTTAACCCGGGCCACTGAAGCTTTCTTT. Translating it yields CASSLTRATEAFF.

CDR3 residues: CASSQGIQGTDTQYF. The CDR3 DNA sequence: TGCGCCAGCAGCCAAGGGATACAGGGGACAGATACGCAGTATTTT. The chain is built from TRBV4-3 and TRBJ2-3; 7 bases fit TRBD1. This CDR3 comprises 15 residues. After removal of 1 base from V and 3 bases from J, the junction contained 4 bases not matched to a gene. The germline CDR1 and CDR2 sequences are LGHNA and YSLEER.

This clonotype has at least ten counts. The chain has TRBV4-2 and TRBJ2-3, with 14 bases aligning to TRBD2. There are 18 residues in the CDR3. Germline CDR1 LGHNA, CDR2 YNFKEQ. Losses at the gene ends were 5 bases for V and 0 bases for J; bases not matched to a gene: 7. For the CDR3, the DNA is TGTGCCAGCAGCACCCCCGGGACTAGCGGGAGTAGCACAGATACGCAGTATTTT. Amino acids: CASSTPGTSGSSTDTQYF.

This clonotype has just a few counts. The gene calls are TRBV10-3 and TRBJ2-6; D is ambiguous. The V end was cut by 0 bases, the J end by 2 bases, with 8 bases between. The V gene's germline CDR1 is ENHRY and CDR2 SYGVKD. This CDR3 spans 16 amino acids. This chain's CDR3 is CAISESETAGANVLTF. In DNA, the CDR3 is TGTGCCATCAGTGAGTCGGAAACCGCTGGGGCCAACGTCCTGACTTTC.

The table lists this clonotype with a few counts. The chain carries TRBV2 and TRBJ2-2; D uncertain. Per the germline V gene, CDR1 is SNHLY and CDR2 is FYNNEI. Trimming took 3 bases from V and 6 from J, leaving 5 bases between them. The CDR3 totals 12 residues. The CDR3 DNA is TGTGCCAGCAGTGAGCAGGCCGGGGAGCTGTTTTTT. It translates to CASSEQAGELFF.

The chain carries TRBV25-1 and TRBJ1-2, with D tentatively TRBD1 (6 bases). CDR1 and CDR2 (germline): MGHDK, SYGVNS. This CDR3 is built from 14 residues. V was clipped by 3 bases and J by 0 bases, with 8 bases between them. The CDR3 nucleotides read TGTGCCAGCAGTGACAGGGGAGCTAACTATGGCTACACCTTC. It yields the protein CASSDRGANYGYTF.

The table lists this clonotype with a few counts. The gene calls are TRBV5-1 and TRBJ1-2, with TRBD1 identical over 8 bases. CDR1 is SGHRS and CDR2 is YFSETQ in the germline V gene. The ends lost 3 bases at V and 4 bases at J; junction bases unmatched: 11. The CDR3 consists of 16 residues. CDR3 residues: CASSSPDRVGGYGYTF. The DNA for the CDR3 is TGCGCCAGCAGCTCACCGGACAGGGTGGGAGGCTATGGCTACACCTTC.

The rearrangement uses TRBV27 and TRBJ2-7, with 10 bases that match TRBD1. V shed 2 bases, J shed 2 bases, and the junction held 6 bases outside the gene matches. This CDR3 has 16 residues. Per the germline V gene, CDR1 is MNHEY and CDR2 is SMNVEV (reference sequence). The CDR3 coding sequence is TGTGCCAGCAGTTTAGTAGGGGGACAGGGGCCCTACGAGCAGTACTTC. Protein product: CASSLVGGQGPYEQYF.

The V gene is TRBV6-5, the J gene TRBJ2-3; 7 bases fit TRBD2. Trimming at V came to 9 bases and at J to 0 bases, leaving 6 bases not matched to a gene. The germline V gene has CDR1 MNHEY and CDR2 SVGAGI. The CDR3 has 14 amino acids. In DNA, the CDR3 is TGTGCCAGTTCAAAGGGACTAAGCACAGATACGCAGTATTTT. Its translation is CASSKGLSTDTQYF.

This clonotype was seen many times. This chain joins TRBV6-1 and TRBJ2-2; TRBD1 might be the D (7 bases). V lost 7 bases, J lost 0 bases, and 21 bases lay in between. The CDR3 loop spans 18 amino acids. Germline V CDR1 and CDR2: MNHNS, SASEGT. Here the CDR3 reads CASTFRGVKRTNTGELFF. Written as DNA, the CDR3 is TGTGCCAGCACTTTCAGGGGGGTTAAGCGGACGAACACCGGGGAGCTGTTTTTT.

This clonotype showed up just a few times. The chain combines TRBV6-2 or TRBV6-3 with TRBJ2-7, with a tentative D call TRBD1 (6 bases). The CDR3 has 15 residues. The ends were cut back, 0 bases at V and 6 bases at J, with 15 bases in the middle. Germline V gene sequence: CDR1 MNHEY, CDR2 SVGEGT. In DNA form, the CDR3 reads TGTGCCAGCAGTTACTCTAACAGGGACGTCCTCGAGCAGTACTTC. Protein sequence: CASSYSNRDVLEQYF.

This clonotype occurred many times. The rearrangement joins TRBV24-1 to TRBJ1-1, with 7 bases that match TRBD1. Unmatched junction bases numbered 1, after V lost 3 bases and J lost 4 bases. The CDR3 has 13 residues. CDR1 KGHDR and CDR2 SFDVKD come from the germline V gene. CDR3 sequence: CATSDAGGTEAFF. CDR3 bases: TGTGCCACCAGTGATGCAGGGGGCACTGAAGCTTTCTTT.

This chain uses TRBV5-1 with TRBJ1-2; no clear D gene. Germline-derived CDR1 and CDR2 are SGHRS and YFSETQ. The CDR3 has 15 amino acids. V was cut by 2 bases and J by 2 bases, with 13 bases left in between. As DNA, the CDR3 is TGCGCCAGCAGCTTCCGAGGCCCAGAGAACTATGGCTACACCTTC. Its protein is CASSFRGPENYGYTF. The variable domain in full, with the rest retrieved from reference TRBV5-1 and TRBJ1-2, is KAGVTQTPRYLIKTRGQQVTLSCSPISGHRSVSWYQQTPGQGLQFLFEYFSETQRNKGNFPGRFSGRQFSNSRSEMNVSTLELGDSALYLCASSFRGPENYGYTFGSGTRLTVV.

Ten or more counts support this clonotype. The gene calls are TRBV27 and TRBJ1-6; unclear D gene. V lost 2 bases and J lost 4, with 9 bases in between. The germline V gene encodes CDR1 MNHEY and CDR2 SMNVEV (reference sequence). The CDR3 covers 15 residues. The CDR3 DNA follows: TGTGCCAGCAGTTTAAAGCCGGATTATAATTCACCCCTCCACTTT. This gives the protein CASSLKPDYNSPLHF.

This clonotype was seen at least ten times. The gene calls are TRBV4-1 and TRBJ2-1, with 10 bases that match TRBD1. V lost 0 bases, J lost 8 bases, and 7 bases stayed unmatched. The length of the CDR3 is 16 residues. Per the germline V gene, CDR1 is MGHRA and CDR2 is YSYEKL. The DNA for the CDR3 is TGCGCCAGCAGCCAAGATCGGACAGGGGGTATGGATGAGCAGTTCTTC. Amino acids: CASSQDRTGGMDEQFF.

This clonotype was detected a few times. The J gene is TRBJ1-3, the V gene TRBV18; the D is unclear. This CDR3 is 18 amino acids long. Looked up from germline, CDR1 is KGHSH and CDR2 is LQKENI. Trimming took off 3 bases at V and 0 bases at J, with 18 bases between the two ends. CDR3 sequence reads: CASSPNRIPANSGNTIYF. CDR3 in DNA: TGTGCCAGCTCACCGAATCGAATACCGGCCAACTCTGGAAACACCATATATTTT.